This TCR beta chain was identified during a study of OX40 agonist ivuxolimab in advanced cancers. Study summary: Patients were dosed with the agonistic anti-OX40 (CD134) antibody ivuxolimab. Partial responses were achieved by three patients, one with hepatocellular carcinoma and two with cutaneous melanoma.

Trimming removed 1 base from V and 2 bases from J; junction bases left unmatched: 6. The V gene's germline CDR1 is SGHNT and CDR2 YENEEA. This CDR3 has 18 residues. With baseline, cycle 4 day 1, and cycle 7 day 1 as timepoints, blood was sampled. Assay: immunoSEQ multiplex PCR; the TCRdb copy retains only in-frame clones and omits some. The sample contains over 65,000 clones, about 85% of which appear only once. As concerns this clone: Its target is not known.

General study points: Dose levels from 0.1 to 3.0 mg/kg saw CD4+ and CD8+ blood T cells expand clonally by week 6.

The TCR was taken from an adult with an advanced solid tumor such as melanoma, head and neck, liver or kidney cancer. The V and J genes are TRBV11-3 and TRBJ2-1, with TRBD2 matching 12 bases. This material consisted of CD4+ or CD8+ T cells sorted from blood, taken in a trial of the OX40 agonist ivuxolimab. CDR3: CASSLGIRTSGTYNEQFF. CDR3 in DNA: TGTGCCAGCAGCTTAGGGATTCGGACTAGCGGGACCTACAATGAGCAGTTCTTC.